What follows are 2 T cell receptor beta chains derived from one specimen sequenced in a study of cytomegalovirus exposure and HLA in healthy donors (dated by TCRdb to the late 2010s). Libraries came from the immunoSEQ multiplex PCR assay. The multiplex PCR relied on a mix of 60 forward primers for TCR Vbeta segments and 13 reverse primers for TCR Jbeta segments. In TCRdb, the immuneACCESS table is reduced to in-frame sequences with V and J assigned. These tables do not hold every clone; where another copy was compared, an unresolved V gene accounts for under half, and the others remain unexplained. Recorded for this sample are some 130,000 clones; approximately 79% of them occurred a single time. Approximately 0.97% of the sample belongs to the ten largest clones. The sequencing sample was made of PBMCs. These receptors were collected from a man between 18 and 29 years old in good health and CMV-seronegative.

As regards this clone: The junction does not match germline at one end; this may be a read error. The genes are TRBV7-9 and TRBJ1-1; D call uncertain. This CDR3 is 12 amino acids long. Germline V gene data show CDR1 as SEHNR and CDR2 as FQNEAQ (reference sequence). DNA for the CDR3: TGTTCCAGCAGCTTAGGAGGAGCTGAAGCTTTCTTT. This encodes CSSSLGGAEAFF. Full variable domain (rest looked up from reference TRBV7-9 and TRBJ1-1): DTGVSQNPRHKITKRGQNVTFRCDPISEHNRLYWYRQTLGQGPEFLTYFQNEAQLEKSRLLSDRFSAERPKGSFSTLEIQRTEQGDSAMYLCSSSLGGAEAFFGQGTRLTVV.

This chain joins TRBV6-6 and TRBJ1-1; 10 bases agree with TRBD1. The CDR3 spans 16 residues. Germline CDR1 and CDR2: MNHNY and SVGAGI (reference sequence). The V and J ends lost 2 bases and 7 bases, in that order; junction bases with no gene match: 10. CDR3 amino acids: CASSYLRGQGFDEAFF. CDR3 DNA: TGTGCCAGCAGTTACCTCAGGGGACAGGGGTTCGATGAAGCTTTCTTT.